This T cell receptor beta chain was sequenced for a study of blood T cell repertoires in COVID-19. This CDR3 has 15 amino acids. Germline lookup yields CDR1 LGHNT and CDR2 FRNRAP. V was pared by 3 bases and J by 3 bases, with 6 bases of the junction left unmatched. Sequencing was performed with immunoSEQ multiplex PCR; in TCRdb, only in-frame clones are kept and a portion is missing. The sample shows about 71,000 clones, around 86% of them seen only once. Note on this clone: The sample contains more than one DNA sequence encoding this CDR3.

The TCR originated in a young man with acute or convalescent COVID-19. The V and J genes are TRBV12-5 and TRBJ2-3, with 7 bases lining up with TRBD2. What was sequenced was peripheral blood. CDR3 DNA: TGTGCTAGTGGTTTCCTGAGGGGAGGGACAGATACGCAGTATTTT. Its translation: CASGFLRGGTDTQYF. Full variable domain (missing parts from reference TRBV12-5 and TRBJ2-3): DARVTQTPRHKVTEMGQEVTMRCQPILGHNTVFWYRQTMMQGLELLAYFRNRAPLDDSGMPKDRFSAEMPDATLATLKIQPSEPRDSAVYFCASGFLRGGTDTQYFGPGTRLTVL.